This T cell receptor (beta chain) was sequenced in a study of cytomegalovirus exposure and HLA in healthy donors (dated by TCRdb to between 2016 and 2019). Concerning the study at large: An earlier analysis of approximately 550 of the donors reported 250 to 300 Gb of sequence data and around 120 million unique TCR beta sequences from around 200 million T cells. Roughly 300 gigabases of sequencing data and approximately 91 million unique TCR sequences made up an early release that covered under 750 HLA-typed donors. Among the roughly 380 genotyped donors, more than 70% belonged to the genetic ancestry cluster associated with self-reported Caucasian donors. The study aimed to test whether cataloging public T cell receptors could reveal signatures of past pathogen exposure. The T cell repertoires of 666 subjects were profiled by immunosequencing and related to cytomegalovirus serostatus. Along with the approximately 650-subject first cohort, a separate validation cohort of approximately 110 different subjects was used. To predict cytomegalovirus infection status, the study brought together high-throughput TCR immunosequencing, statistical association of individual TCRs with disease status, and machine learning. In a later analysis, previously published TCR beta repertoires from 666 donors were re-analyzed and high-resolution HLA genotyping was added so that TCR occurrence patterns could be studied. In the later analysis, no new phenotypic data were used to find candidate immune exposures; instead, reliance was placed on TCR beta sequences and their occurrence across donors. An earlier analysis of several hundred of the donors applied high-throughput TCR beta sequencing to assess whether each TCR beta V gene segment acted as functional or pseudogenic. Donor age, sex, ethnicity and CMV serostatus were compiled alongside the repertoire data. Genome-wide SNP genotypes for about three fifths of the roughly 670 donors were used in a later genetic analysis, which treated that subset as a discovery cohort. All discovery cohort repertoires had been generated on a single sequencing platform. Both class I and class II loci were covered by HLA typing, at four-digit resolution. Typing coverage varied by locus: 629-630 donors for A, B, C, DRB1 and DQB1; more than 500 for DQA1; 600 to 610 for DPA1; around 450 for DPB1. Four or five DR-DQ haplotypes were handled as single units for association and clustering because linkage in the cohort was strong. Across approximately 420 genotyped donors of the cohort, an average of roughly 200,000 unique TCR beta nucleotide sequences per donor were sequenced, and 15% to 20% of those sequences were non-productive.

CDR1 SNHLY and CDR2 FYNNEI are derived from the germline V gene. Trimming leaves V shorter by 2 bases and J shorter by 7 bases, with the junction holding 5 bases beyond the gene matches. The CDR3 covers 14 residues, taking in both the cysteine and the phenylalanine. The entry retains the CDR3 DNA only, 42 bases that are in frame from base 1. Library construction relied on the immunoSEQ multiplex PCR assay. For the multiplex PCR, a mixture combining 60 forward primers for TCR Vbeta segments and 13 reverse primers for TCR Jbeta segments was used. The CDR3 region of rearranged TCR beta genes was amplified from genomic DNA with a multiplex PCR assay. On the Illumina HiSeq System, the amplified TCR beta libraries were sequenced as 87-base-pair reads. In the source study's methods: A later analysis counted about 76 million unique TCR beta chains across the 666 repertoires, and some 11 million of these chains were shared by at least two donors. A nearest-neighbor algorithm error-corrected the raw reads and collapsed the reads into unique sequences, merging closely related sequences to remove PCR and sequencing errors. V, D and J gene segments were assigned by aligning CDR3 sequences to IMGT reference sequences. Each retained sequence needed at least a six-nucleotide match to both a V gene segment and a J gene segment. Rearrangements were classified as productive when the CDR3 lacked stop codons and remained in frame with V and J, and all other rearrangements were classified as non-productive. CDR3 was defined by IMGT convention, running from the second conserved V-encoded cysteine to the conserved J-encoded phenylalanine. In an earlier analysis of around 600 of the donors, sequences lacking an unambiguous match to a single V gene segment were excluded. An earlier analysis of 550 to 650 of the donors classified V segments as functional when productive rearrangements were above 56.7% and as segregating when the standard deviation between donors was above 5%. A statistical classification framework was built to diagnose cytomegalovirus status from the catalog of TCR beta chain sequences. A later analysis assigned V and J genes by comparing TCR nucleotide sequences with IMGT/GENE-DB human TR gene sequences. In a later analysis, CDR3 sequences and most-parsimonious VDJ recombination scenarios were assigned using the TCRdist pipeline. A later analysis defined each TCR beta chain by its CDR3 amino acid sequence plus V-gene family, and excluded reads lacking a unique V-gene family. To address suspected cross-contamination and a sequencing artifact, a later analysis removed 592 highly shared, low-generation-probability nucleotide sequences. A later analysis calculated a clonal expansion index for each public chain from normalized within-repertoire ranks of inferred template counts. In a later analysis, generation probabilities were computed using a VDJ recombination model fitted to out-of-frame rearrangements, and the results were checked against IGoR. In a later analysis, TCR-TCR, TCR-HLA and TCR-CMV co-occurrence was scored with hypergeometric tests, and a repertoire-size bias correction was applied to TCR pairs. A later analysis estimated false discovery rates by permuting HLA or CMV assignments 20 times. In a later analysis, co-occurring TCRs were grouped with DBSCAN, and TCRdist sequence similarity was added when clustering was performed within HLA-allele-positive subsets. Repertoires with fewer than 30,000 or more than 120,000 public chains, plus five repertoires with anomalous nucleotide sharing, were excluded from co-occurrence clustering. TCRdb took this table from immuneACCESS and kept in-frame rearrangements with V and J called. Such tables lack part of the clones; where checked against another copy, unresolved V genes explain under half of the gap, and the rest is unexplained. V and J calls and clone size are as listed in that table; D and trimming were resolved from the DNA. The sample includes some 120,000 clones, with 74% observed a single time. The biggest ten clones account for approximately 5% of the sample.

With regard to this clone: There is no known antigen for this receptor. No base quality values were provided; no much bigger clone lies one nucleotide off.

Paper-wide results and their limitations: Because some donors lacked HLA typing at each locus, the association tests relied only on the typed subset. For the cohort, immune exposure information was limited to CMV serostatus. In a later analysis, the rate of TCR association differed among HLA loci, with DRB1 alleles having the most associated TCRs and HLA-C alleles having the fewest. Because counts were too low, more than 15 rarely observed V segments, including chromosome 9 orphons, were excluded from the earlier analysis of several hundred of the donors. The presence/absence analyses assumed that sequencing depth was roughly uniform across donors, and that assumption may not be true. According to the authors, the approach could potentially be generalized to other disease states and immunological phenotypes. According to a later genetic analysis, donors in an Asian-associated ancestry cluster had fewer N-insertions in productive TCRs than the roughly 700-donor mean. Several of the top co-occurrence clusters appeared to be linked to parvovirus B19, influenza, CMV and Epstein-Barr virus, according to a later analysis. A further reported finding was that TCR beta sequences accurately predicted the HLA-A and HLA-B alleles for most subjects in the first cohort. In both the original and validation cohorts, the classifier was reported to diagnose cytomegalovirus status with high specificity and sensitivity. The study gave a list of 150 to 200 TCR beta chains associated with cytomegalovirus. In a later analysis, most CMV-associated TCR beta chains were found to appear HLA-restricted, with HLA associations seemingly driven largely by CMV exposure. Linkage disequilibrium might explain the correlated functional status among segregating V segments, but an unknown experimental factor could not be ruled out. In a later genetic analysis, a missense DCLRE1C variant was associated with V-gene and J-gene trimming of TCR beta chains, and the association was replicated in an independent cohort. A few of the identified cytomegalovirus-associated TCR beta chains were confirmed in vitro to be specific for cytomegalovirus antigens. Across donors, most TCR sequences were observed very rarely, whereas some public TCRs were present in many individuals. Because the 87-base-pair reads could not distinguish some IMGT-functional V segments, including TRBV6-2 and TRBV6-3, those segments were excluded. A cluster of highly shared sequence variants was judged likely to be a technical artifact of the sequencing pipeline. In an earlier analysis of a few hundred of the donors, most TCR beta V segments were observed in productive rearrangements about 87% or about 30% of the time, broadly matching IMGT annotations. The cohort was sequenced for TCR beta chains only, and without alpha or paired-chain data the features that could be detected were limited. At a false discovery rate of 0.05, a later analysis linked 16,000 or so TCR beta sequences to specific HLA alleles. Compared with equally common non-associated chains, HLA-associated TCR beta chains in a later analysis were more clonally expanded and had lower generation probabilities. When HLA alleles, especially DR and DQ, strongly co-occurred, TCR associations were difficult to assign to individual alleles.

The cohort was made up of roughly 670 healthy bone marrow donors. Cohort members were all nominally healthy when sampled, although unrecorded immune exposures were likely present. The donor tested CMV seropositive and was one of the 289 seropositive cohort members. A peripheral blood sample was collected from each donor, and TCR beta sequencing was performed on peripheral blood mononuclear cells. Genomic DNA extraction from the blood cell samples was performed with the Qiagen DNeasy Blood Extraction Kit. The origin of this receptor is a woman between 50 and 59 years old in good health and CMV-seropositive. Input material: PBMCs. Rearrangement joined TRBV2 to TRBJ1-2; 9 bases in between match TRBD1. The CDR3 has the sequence CASSEYQGQGGYTF. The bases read TGTGCCAGCAGTGAATACCAGGGACAGGGTGGCTACACCTTC.